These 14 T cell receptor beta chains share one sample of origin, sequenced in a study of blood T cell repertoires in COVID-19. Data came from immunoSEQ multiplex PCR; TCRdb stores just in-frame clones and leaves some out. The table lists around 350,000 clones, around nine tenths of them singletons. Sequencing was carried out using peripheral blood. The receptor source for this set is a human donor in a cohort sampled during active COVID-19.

The CDR3 DNA sequence: TGTGCCAGCAGCGTAGGTGTAAGAGAGGATGGCTACACCTTC. Its translation is CASSVGVREDGYTF. J is TRBJ1-2 and V is TRBV9, with no clear D. Germline V gene sequence: CDR1 SGDLS, CDR2 YYNGEE. CDR3 size: 14 residues. V was trimmed by 0 bases and J by 6 bases, leaving 12 bases between them.

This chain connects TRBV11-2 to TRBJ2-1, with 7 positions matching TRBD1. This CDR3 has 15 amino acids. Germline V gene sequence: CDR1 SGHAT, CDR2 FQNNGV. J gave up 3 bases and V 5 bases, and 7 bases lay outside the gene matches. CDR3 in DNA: TGTGCCAGCAGCCTAGGGACAGCCGACTACAATGAGCAGTTCTTC. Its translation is CASSLGTADYNEQFF.

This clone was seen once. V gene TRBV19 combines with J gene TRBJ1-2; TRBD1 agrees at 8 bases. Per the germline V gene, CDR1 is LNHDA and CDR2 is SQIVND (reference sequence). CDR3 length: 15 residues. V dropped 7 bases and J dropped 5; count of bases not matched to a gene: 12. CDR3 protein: CASTEWDRPGYGYTF. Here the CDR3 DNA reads TGTGCCAGTACCGAGTGGGACAGGCCAGGGTATGGCTACACCTTC.

The CDR3 region has the DNA TGTGCCAGCAGCCCGGGACAGGAGACCTACGAGCAGTACTTC. It yields the protein CASSPGQETYEQYF. The chain links TRBV25-1 to TRBJ2-7; TRBD1 matches at 8 bases. The length of the CDR3 is 14 residues. V lost 6 bases to trimming and J lost 2 bases; unmatched junction nucleotides: 6. Germline-derived CDR1 and CDR2 are MGHDK and SYGVNS.

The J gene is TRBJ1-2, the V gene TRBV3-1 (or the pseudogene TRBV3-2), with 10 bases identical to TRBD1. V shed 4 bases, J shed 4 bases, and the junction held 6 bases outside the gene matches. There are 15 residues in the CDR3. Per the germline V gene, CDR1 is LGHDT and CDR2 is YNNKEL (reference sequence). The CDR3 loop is CASSPRTGGFYGYTF. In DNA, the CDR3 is TGTGCCAGCAGCCCCCGGACAGGGGGTTTCTATGGCTACACCTTC.

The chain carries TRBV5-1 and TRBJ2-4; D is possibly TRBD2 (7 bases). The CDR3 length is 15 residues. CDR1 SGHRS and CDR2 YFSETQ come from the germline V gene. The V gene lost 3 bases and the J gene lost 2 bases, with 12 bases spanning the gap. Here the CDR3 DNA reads TGCGCCAGCAGCTCAACAGGGACTACCAAAAACATTCAGTACTTC. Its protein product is CASSSTGTTKNIQYF.

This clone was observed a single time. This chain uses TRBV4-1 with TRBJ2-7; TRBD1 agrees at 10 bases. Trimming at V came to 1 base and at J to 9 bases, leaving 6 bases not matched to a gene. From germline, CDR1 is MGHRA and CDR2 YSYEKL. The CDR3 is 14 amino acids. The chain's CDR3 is CASSQVGQGEGQYF. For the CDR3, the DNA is TGCGCCAGCAGCCAAGTCGGACAGGGGGAAGGGCAGTACTTC.

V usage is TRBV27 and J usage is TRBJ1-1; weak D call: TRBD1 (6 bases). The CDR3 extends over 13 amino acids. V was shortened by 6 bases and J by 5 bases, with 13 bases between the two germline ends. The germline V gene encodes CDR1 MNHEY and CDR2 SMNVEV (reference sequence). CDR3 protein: CASRPGTWTEAFF. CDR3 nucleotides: TGTGCCAGCAGACCCGGGACATGGACTGAAGCTTTCTTT.

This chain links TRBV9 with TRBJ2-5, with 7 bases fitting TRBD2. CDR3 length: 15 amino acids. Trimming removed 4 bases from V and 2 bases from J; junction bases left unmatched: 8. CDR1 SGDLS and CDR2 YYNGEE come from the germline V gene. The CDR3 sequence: CASSPVGGFQETQYF. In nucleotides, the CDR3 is TGTGCCAGCAGCCCCGTGGGGGGGTTTCAAGAGACCCAGTACTTC. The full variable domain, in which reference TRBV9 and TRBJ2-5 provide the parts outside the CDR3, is DSGVTQTPKHLITATGQRVTLRCSPRSGDLSVYWYQQSLDQGLQFLIQYYNGEERAKGNILERFSAQQFPDLHSELNLSSLELGDSALYFCASSPVGGFQETQYFGPGTRLLVL.

CDR3 residues: CASSPDYGGTKGETQYF. The CDR3 DNA is TGTGCCAGCAGCCCCGACTATGGAGGGACTAAAGGAGAGACCCAGTACTTC. The chain couples TRBV7-9 to TRBJ2-5; 7 bases align to TRBD2. The J segment lost 4 bases and the V segment lost 5 bases, leaving 16 bases of the junction unmatched. CDR1 is SEHNR, CDR2 FQNEAQ, per germline (reference sequence). The CDR3 is 17 residues long.

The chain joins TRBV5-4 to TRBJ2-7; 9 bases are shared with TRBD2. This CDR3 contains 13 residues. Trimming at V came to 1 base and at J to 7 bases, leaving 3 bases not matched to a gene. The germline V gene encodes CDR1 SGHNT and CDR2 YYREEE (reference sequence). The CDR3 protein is CASSLLRGGEQYF. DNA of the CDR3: TGTGCCAGCAGCTTGTTGCGGGGGGGAGAGCAGTACTTC. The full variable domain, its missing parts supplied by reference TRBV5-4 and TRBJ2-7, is ETGVTQSPTHLIKTRGQQVTLRCSSQSGHNTVSWYQQALGQGPQFIFQYYREEENGRGNFPPRFSGLQFPNYSSELNVNALELDDSALYLCASSLLRGGEQYFGPGTRLTVT.

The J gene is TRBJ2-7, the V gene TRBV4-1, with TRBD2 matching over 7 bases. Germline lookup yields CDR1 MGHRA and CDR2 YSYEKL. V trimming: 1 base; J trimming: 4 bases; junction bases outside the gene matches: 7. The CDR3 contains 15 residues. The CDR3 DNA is TGCGCCAGCAGCCAAGCGGCCCAGGGAGGGTACGAGCAGTACTTC. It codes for CASSQAAQGGYEQYF.

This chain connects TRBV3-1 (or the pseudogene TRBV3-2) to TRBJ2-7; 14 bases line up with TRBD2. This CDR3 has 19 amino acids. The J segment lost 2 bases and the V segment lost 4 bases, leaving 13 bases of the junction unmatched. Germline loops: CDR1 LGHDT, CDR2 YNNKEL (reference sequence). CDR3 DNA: TGTGCCAGCAGCCTCCGGACTAGCGGGAGGCCGGGGGGACCCTACGAGCAGTACTTC. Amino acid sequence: CASSLRTSGRPGGPYEQYF.

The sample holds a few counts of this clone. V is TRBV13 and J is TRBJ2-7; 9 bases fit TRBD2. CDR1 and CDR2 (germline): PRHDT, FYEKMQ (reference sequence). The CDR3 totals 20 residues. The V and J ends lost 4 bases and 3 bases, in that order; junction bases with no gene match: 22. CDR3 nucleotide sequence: TGTGCCAGCAGCTGCGAAACCGGGACTAGCTGCAAACGGGGGGTCTACGAGCAGTACTTC. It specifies CASSCETGTSCKRGVYEQYF. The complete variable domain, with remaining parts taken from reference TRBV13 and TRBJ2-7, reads AAGVIQSPRHLIKEKRETATLKCYPIPRHDTVYWYQQGPGQDPQFLISFYEKMQSDKGSIPDRFSAQQFSDYHSELNMSSLELGDSALYFCASSCETGTSCKRGVYEQYFGPGTRLTVT.